The clone carrying this TCR beta chain is categorized as medium-sized. The data stem from a study of neurological immune-mediated disorders. TCRdb redid the calling of the 5' RACE reads with MiXCR, one entry per CDR3 protein. The table lists roughly 52,000 distinct CDR3 sequences, less than 4% of them singletons, with over 5% in the top ten. The CDR3 runs to 14 residues. V was shortened by 7 bases and J by 6 bases, with 18 bases between the two germline ends. Germline V gives CDR1 MDHEN, CDR2 SYDVKM. The chain links TRBV28 to TRBJ1-2, with D hard to call. The TCR originated in a man between 60 and 70 years old with multiple sclerosis. The source material was PBMCs. The CDR3: CASTKPGAPHGYTF. The DNA of the CDR3 is TGTGCCAGCACAAAACCGGGAGCACCTCATGGCTACACCTTC.